Listed below are T cell receptor beta chains from one sample, sequenced in a study of molecular identifiers for immune sequencing clone quantification. In TCRdb, the PCR reads were re-called with MiXCR into one record per CDR3 protein. In the table there are roughly 90,000 distinct CDR3 sequences, approximately 23% of which are singletons. Specimen: naive CD8+ T cells from blood, with Jurkat cell RNA spiked in. Receptors originate from a human donor in good health. Some libraries in this study had Jurkat cell RNA spiked in. Each CDR3 is given with its conserved first and last residue. A D gene is named only where the DNA matches it firmly. For some rows the clone size is stated as once, few or many, or as a class when expanded; others skip it.

J	V	size	D	length	CDR3	DNA
TRBJ2-7	TRBV5-1	many	TRBD2	14	CASSLLSGDYEQYF	TGCGCCAGCAGCTTGCTTAGCGGGGACTACGAGCAGTACTTC
TRBJ2-3	TRBV3-1	NA	TRBD2	16	CASSQHSGSISDTQYF	TGTGCCAGCAGCCAACATAGCGGGAGTATCTCAGATACGCAGTATTTT
TRBJ1-1	TRBV4-3	many	NA	14	CASSQDTTYTEAFF	TGCGCCAGCAGCCAAGATACCACCTACACTGAAGCTTTCTTT
TRBJ1-5	TRBV6-2/TRBV6-3	few	NA	14	CASSYSGEIQPQHF	TGTGCCAGCAGTTACTCCGGGGAGATTCAGCCCCAGCATTTT
TRBJ2-3	TRBV7-6	many	NA	17	CASSPPGRSTSTDTQYF	TGTGCCAGCAGCCCCCCTGGCAGGTCCACTAGCACAGATACGCAGTATTTT
TRBJ2-7	TRBV20-1	NA	TRBD1	13	CSARDDRDYEQYF	TGCAGTGCTAGAGATGACAGGGACTACGAGCAGTACTTC
TRBJ2-2	TRBV4-1	NA	NA	17	CASSQDRTDLNTGELFF	TGCGCCAGCAGCCAAGATCGGACAGACTTGAACACCGGGGAGCTGTTTTTT
TRBJ2-7	TRBV9	few	TRBD1	14	CASSSGQGRYEQYF	TGTGCCAGCAGCTCTGGACAGGGGAGGTACGAGCAGTACTTC
TRBJ2-7	TRBV20-1	few	NA	16	CSASSPTGAHKYEQYF	TGCAGTGCTAGCTCTCCGACCGGGGCCCACAAATACGAGCAGTACTTC
TRBJ2-7	TRBV28	many	TRBD1	15	CASSPGTGFPYEQYF	TGTGCCAGCAGTCCCGGGACAGGGTTCCCCTACGAGCAGTACTTC
TRBJ2-2	TRBV5-5	many	TRBD1	14	CASSPGTATGELFF	TGTGCCAGCAGCCCCGGGACAGCAACCGGGGAGCTGTTTTTT
TRBJ2-5	TRBV12-3/TRBV12-4	few	NA	13	CVSSLVDEETQYF	TGTGTCAGCAGTTTAGTGGACGAGGAGACCCAGTACTTC
TRBJ2-2	TRBV29-1	many	NA	14	CSAAGLGFTGELFF	TGCAGCGCCGCCGGGCTAGGGTTCACCGGGGAGCTGTTTTTT
TRBJ1-1	TRBV4-1	once	NA	14	CASSQDMGSTAAFF	TGCGCCAGCAGCCAAGATATGGGTAGCACTGCAGCTTTCTTT
TRBJ2-3	TRBV2	many	NA	15	CASGTGTTSTDTQYF	TGTGCCAGCGGAACCGGGACAACTAGCACAGATACGCAGTATTTT
TRBJ2-1	TRBV21-1	few	NA	17	CASSKGGAGDSYNEQFF	TGTGCCAGCAGCAAAGGGGGGGCAGGGGACTCCTACAATGAGCAGTTCTTC
TRBJ2-5	TRBV27	many	NA	15	CASSLFTSGQETQYF	TGTGCCAGCAGTTTATTCACTAGTGGCCAAGAGACCCAGTACTTC
TRBJ2-3	TRBV11-2	many	TRBD1	15	CASSPGQIPTDTQYF	TGTGCCAGCAGCCCGGGACAGATCCCCACAGATACGCAGTATTTT
TRBJ2-5	TRBV13	few	NA	14	CASSLRDSQETQYF	TGTGCCAGCAGCCTTCGGGATTCCCAAGAGACCCAGTACTTC
TRBJ2-7	TRBV5-4	few	TRBD1	15	CASSSTTGGSYEQYF	TGTGCCAGCAGCTCGACCACAGGGGGGTCCTACGAGCAGTACTTC
TRBJ2-5	TRBV19	few	NA	15	CASSSRQTARETQYF	TGTGCCAGTAGTTCGAGACAGACCGCCCGGGAGACCCAGTACTTC
TRBJ2-2	TRBV28	NA	TRBD1	16	CASRTTGGDFGGELFF	TGTGCCAGCAGGACGACAGGGGGCGATTTTGGCGGGGAGCTGTTTTTT
TRBJ1-1	TRBV20-1	NA	TRBD1	15	CSAVGQGAEGTEAFF	TGCAGTGCTGTGGGACAGGGGGCGGAGGGGACTGAAGCTTTCTTT